The 25 T cell receptor beta chains presented below share a single source sample, sequenced in a study of glioma-infiltrating T cells after dendritic cell vaccination. Time point reported: after dendritic cell vaccination, including at tumor progression/relapse. The repertoire was sequenced with immunoSEQ multiplex PCR; TCRdb's copy has only in-frame clones and lacks some. The table records some 90,000 clones, roughly 77% of them present only once. Sequencing used blood, obtained after dendritic cell vaccination. These receptors were obtained from a human donor with glioblastoma.

V gene TRBV6-1 combines with J gene TRBJ2-7, with D possibly TRBD2 on 5 matching bases. Germline CDR1 reads MNHNS; CDR2 reads SASEGT. V was clipped by 6 bases and J by 4 bases, with 13 bases between them. There are 13 residues in the CDR3. The CDR3 here is CASSLETGYEQYF. The CDR3 DNA reads TGTGCCAGCAGCCTAGAGACGGGATACGAGCAGTACTTC.

This chain uses TRBV7-9 with TRBJ2-7; 9 positions agree with TRBD1. Germline lookup yields CDR1 SEHNR and CDR2 FQNEAQ (reference sequence). Losses at the gene ends were 10 bases for V and 3 bases for J; bases not matched to a gene: 7. The CDR3 has 13 residues. CDR3 in DNA: TGTGCCACCACAATGACAGGGGGCTACGAGCAGTACGTC. It yields the protein CATTMTGGYEQYV.

This clone came up once. The genes are TRBV5-1 and TRBJ2-5; TRBD2 aligns across 10 bases. V was clipped by 4 bases and J by 5 bases; unmatched bases: 8. Germline V gives CDR1 SGHRS, CDR2 YFSETQ. The CDR3 is 15 amino acids. The CDR3: CASSASGGGQETQYF. The DNA of the CDR3 is TGCGCCAGCAGCGCTAGCGGGGGTGGTCAGGAGACCCAGTACTTC.

This CDR3 is CASRQGATNEKLFF. In nucleotides, the CDR3 is TGCGCCAGCAGACAGGGGGCCACTAATGAAAAACTGTTTTTT. The chain couples TRBV5-1 to TRBJ1-4; TRBD1 aligns across 9 bases. V was pared by 5 bases and J by 2 bases, with 1 base of the junction left unmatched. CDR3 length: 14 amino acids. Germline V lookup: CDR1 SGHRS, CDR2 YFSETQ.

The chain carries TRBV7-9 and TRBJ1-1; weak D call: TRBD1 (5 bases). The CDR3 is 16 residues long. Trimming cost V 1 base and J 3 bases, with 15 bases left between them. Germline CDR1 and CDR2: SEHNR and FQNEAQ (reference sequence). CDR3 coding DNA: TGTGCCAGCAGCTTAGGAGGGAGGGGTGGTCACACTGAAGCTTTCTTT. Protein sequence: CASSLGGRGGHTEAFF.

The chain uses TRBV4-2 and TRBJ2-1; TRBD2 matches 12 bases. CDR3 size: 19 residues. V lost 4 bases, J lost 0 bases, and 10 bases stayed unmatched. Germline V gives CDR1 LGHNA, CDR2 YNFKEQ. The CDR3 sequence: CASSLGLAGGPVSYNEQFF. CDR3 nucleotides: TGTGCCAGCAGCCTTGGGCTAGCGGGGGGGCCAGTCTCCTACAATGAGCAGTTCTTC.

DNA for the CDR3: TGTGCCAGCAGTTACTTATCGGGGAGCGGTTCCGAGCAGTACTTC. It codes for CASSYLSGSGSEQYF. This chain joins TRBV6-6 and TRBJ2-7, with D tentatively TRBD2 (5 bases). CDR3 size: 15 residues. V was pared by 1 base and J by 6 bases, with 16 bases between. Looked up from germline, CDR1 is MNHNY and CDR2 is SVGAGI (reference sequence).

The chain carries TRBV4-1 and TRBJ2-1, with 9 positions matching TRBD1. After removal of 4 bases from V and 8 bases from J, the junction contained 9 bases not matched to a gene. The CDR3 consists of 15 residues. Germline V lookup: CDR1 MGHRA, CDR2 YSYEKL. This CDR3 reads CASSPPGQGDYEQFF. The CDR3 DNA sequence: TGCGCCAGCAGCCCACCGGGACAGGGTGACTATGAGCAGTTCTTC.

This clone was seen only a few times. This chain uses TRBV14 with TRBJ1-1, with 11 bases matching TRBD1. Germline CDR1 reads SGHDN; CDR2 reads FVKESK. The CDR3 consists of 15 residues. J gave up 4 bases and V 3 bases, and 4 bases lay outside the gene matches. The CDR3 DNA sequence: TGTGCCAGCAGCCAGATCGGACAGGGGGCCACTGAAGCTTTCTTT. Translated: CASSQIGQGATEAFF.

This sequence joins TRBV4-1 and TRBJ2-5; no definite D call. This CDR3 is 13 amino acids long. V lost 1 base and J lost 3, with 6 bases in between. Germline CDR1 MGHRA, CDR2 YSYEKL. DNA of the CDR3: TGCGCCAGCAGCCAAGGAAGAGAAGAGACCCAGTACTTC. This sequence encodes CASSQGREETQYF.

The CDR3 bases are TGCGCCAGCAGCTTGGGAGACAGGCGAAACACTGAAGCTTTCTTT. Translating gives CASSLGDRRNTEAFF. The chain has TRBV5-1 and TRBJ1-1; weak D call: TRBD1 (6 bases). Germline assignment: CDR1 SGHRS and CDR2 YFSETQ. V lost 0 bases and J lost 2, with 11 bases in between. The CDR3 has 15 amino acids. Based on the CDR3 plus reference TRBV5-1 and TRBJ1-1, the full variable domain is KAGVTQTPRYLIKTRGQQVTLSCSPISGHRSVSWYQQTPGQGLQFLFEYFSETQRNKGNFPGRFSGRQFSNSRSEMNVSTLELGDSALYLCASSLGDRRNTEAFFGQGTRLTVV.

The chain combines TRBV7-9 with TRBJ2-3; D remains ambiguous. Germline assignment: CDR1 SEHNR and CDR2 FQNEAQ (reference sequence). There are 12 residues in the CDR3. V lost 3 bases, J lost 8 bases, and 9 bases lay in between. The DNA for the CDR3 is TGTGCCAGCAGCTTGACTTTGGGTACGCAGTATTTT. Amino acid sequence: CASSLTLGTQYF.

This chain links TRBV5-1 with TRBJ1-1; D may be TRBD1 (5 bases). This CDR3 has 14 residues. Germline V gives CDR1 SGHRS, CDR2 YFSETQ. V was clipped by 1 base and J by 0 bases, with 7 bases between them. DNA for the CDR3: TGCGCCAGCAGCTTGACAGGATTGAACACTGAAGCTTTCTTT. Protein: CASSLTGLNTEAFF.

A few counts support this clone. J is TRBJ2-2 and V is TRBV19; perhaps TRBD1 as D (6 bases). Germline-derived CDR1 and CDR2 are LNHDA and SQIVND (reference sequence). The CDR3 is made up of 15 amino acids. V gave up 6 bases and J gave up 1 base, with 12 bases separating them. The CDR3 here is CASSIQGLNTGELFF. CDR3 DNA sequence: TGTGCCAGTAGCATACAGGGTCTGAACACCGGGGAGCTGTTTTTT.

This chain connects TRBV30 to TRBJ2-5; D is perhaps TRBD1 (6 bases). Germline V CDR1 and CDR2: GTSNPN, SVGIG (reference sequence). The V and J ends lost 4 bases and 1 base respectively, with 10 bases between them. The CDR3 loop spans 13 amino acids. CDR3 amino acids: CAWTRTVQETQYF. The CDR3 DNA is TGTGCCTGGACCCGGACAGTCCAAGAGACCCAGTACTTC.

On this clone: The DNA is left out, because the CDR3 cannot be placed on it with certainty; the CDR3 is given as TCRdb lists it. V and J are TRBV6-5 and TRBJ1-1; the DNA was not used to check the table's D call, TRBD1. The germline gives CDR1 MNHEY, CDR2 SVGAGI. The CDR3 sequence runs 15 residues, both termini included. CDR3: CASSTSTGQTFKAFF.

In its sample, this clone was seen a few times. J is TRBJ2-5 and V is TRBV7-9; D is unclear. CDR3 length equals 13 residues. CDR1 and CDR2 (germline): SEHNR, FQNEAQ (reference sequence). Between the trimmed V and J ends, which lost 4 bases and 5 bases, there was a span of 11 bases. The CDR3 nucleotides read TGTGCCAGCAGCTCCCAATTCGGGGAGACCCAGTACTTC. It specifies CASSSQFGETQYF.

V is TRBV11-3 and J is TRBJ1-2; D gene ambiguous. V shed 0 bases and J shed 4 bases, with 9 bases lying between them. Per the germline V gene, CDR1 is SGHNT and CDR2 is YENEEA. The CDR3 totals 14 residues. The CDR3 spells CASSLDLRLYGYTF. The CDR3 DNA reads TGTGCCAGCAGCTTAGATCTCAGGCTCTATGGCTACACCTTC.

V is TRBV7-8 and J is TRBJ2-3; TRBD2 aligns across 8 bases. CDR3 length: 16 residues. CDR1 and CDR2 from the germline V gene are SGHVS and FQNEAQ. V lost 1 base, J lost 2 bases, and 5 bases stayed unmatched. The DNA of the CDR3 is TGTGCCAGCAGCTTAGAAGGCGGGGGGACCACAGATACGCAGTATTTT. Translating gives CASSLEGGGTTDTQYF.

The genes are TRBV19 and TRBJ1-2; TRBD1 matches at 11 bases. Losses at the gene ends were 6 bases for V and 1 base for J; bases not matched to a gene: 1. Germline-derived CDR1 and CDR2 are LNHDA and SQIVND (reference sequence). The CDR3 contains 14 residues. CDR3 protein: CASRDRGRNYGYTF. In nucleotides, the CDR3 is TGTGCCAGTAGGGACAGGGGGCGTAACTATGGCTACACCTTC.

This chain uses TRBV5-6 with TRBJ1-4, with D tentatively TRBD1 (6 bases). CDR1 SGHDT and CDR2 YYEEEE come from the germline V gene. CDR3 length equals 16 residues. Trimming pared 2 bases from V and 2 bases from J, leaving 13 bases between. DNA of the CDR3: TGTGCCAGCAGCTTAAGAGGGGGGGCGACTAATGAAAAACTGTTTTTT. As protein: CASSLRGGATNEKLFF.

The rearrangement uses TRBV5-4 and TRBJ1-2; 11 bases are shared with TRBD1. Germline V gene sequence: CDR1 SGHNT, CDR2 YYREEE (reference sequence). This CDR3 comprises 15 residues. The J segment lost 8 bases and the V segment lost 5 bases, leaving 11 bases of the junction unmatched. DNA for the CDR3: TGTGCCAGCAGATCGGGACAGGGGGGGCCTGGGGGCTACACCTTC. It specifies CASRSGQGGPGGYTF.

J is TRBJ2-5 and V is TRBV7-8; the D gene is possibly TRBD2 (5 bases). There are 15 residues in the CDR3. V shed 5 bases and J shed 3 bases, with 16 bases lying between them. The germline CDR1 and CDR2 sequences are SGHVS and FQNEAQ. CDR3 sequence reads: CASSPPRGMEETQYF. The CDR3 DNA reads as TGTGCCAGCAGCCCCCCACGGGGTATGGAAGAGACCCAGTACTTC.

The chain employs TRBV6-5 and TRBJ2-1; D perhaps matches TRBD2 (6 bases). Germline CDR1 is MNHEY and CDR2 is SVGAGI. V lost 5 bases and J lost 4, with 12 bases in between. The CDR3 runs to 14 residues. The CDR3 here is CASSRGGAYNEQFF. CDR3 DNA sequence: TGTGCCAGCAGTCGCGGAGGGGCTTACAATGAGCAGTTCTTC.

This clone was observed a single time. V usage is TRBV6-1 and J usage is TRBJ1-5; D unclear. The CDR3 is made up of 13 amino acids. Per germline, CDR1 MNHNS and CDR2 SASEGT. V shed 7 bases and J shed 5 bases, with 12 bases lying between them. The CDR3 region is CASNLSPDQPQHF. The DNA of the CDR3 is TGTGCCAGCAACCTATCCCCCGATCAGCCCCAGCATTTT.